A single T cell receptor (beta chain) is shown here with its context. Its cognate antigen is unknown. Healthy bone marrow donors made up the donors. CDR3 size: 14 residues. Trimming stripped 5 bases from V and 9 bases from J, with 14 bases between. The germline gives CDR1 SGHAT, CDR2 FQDESV (reference sequence). These data are taken from a study of cytomegalovirus exposure and HLA in healthy donors. Overall study context: From HLA-typed donors, an early data release held about 85 million unique TCRs.

13 Jbeta primers and 60 Vbeta primers were used for the PCR. TCRdb's copy holds only in-frame clones and misses some; the assay was immunoSEQ multiplex PCR. The data hold about 120,000 clones, with about four fifths observed a single time. General study points: In a later analysis, HLA-associated beta chains showed higher expansion and lower generation probabilities than comparable chains.

Sample: PBMCs. The sequence came from a man in his thirties or forties in good health and CMV-seropositive. The chain couples TRBV11-1 to TRBJ1-6; tentatively, D is TRBD1 (5 bases). The CDR3 sequence: CASSRRQFSSPLHF. The CDR3 nucleotides read TGTGCCAGCAGCCGGCGACAGTTTTCTTCACCCCTCCACTTT.